These 5 T cell receptor beta chains originate from one sample sequenced in a study of T cells in Graves' hyperthyroidism and ophthalmopathy. Researchers took RNA transcripts and amplified the TCR beta CDR3 regions from them. RT-PCR in the first round (using the HTBI primer set) targeted the TCR CDR3. Each CDR3 protein gets one entry after TCRdb re-called the multiplex PCR reads with MiXCR. The profile covers roughly 750,000 distinct CDR3 sequences, with around 15% appearing a single time and approximately 8.4% taken by the ten largest. The sample comprised blood. Receptor source: a man in his late teens or twenties with Graves' hyperthyroidism.

This clonotype was seen repeatedly, ten times or more. This rearrangement joins TRBV6-1 to TRBJ2-3; maybe TRBD2 (5 bases). The CDR3 contains 14 residues. The germline gives CDR1 MNHNS, CDR2 SASEGT. V lost 10 bases, J lost 0 bases, and 14 bases lay in between. CDR3 sequence (DNA): TGTGCCACCCAGCGGCAAGCCAGCACAGATACGCAGTATTTT. Protein: CATQRQASTDTQYF.

Regarding this clonotype: This CDR3 fails to terminate in the conserved phenylalanine or tryptophan, so it likely reflects a read error. The rearrangement links TRBV11-2 to TRBJ2-7, with 9 bases aligning to TRBD1. Germline V gene data show CDR1 as SGHAT and CDR2 as FQNNGV. The CDR3 sequence is 16 residues long. V lost 6 bases and J lost 0; bases outside the gene matches: 9. The DNA for the CDR3 is TGTGCCAGCAGACCTAAGACAGGGGGGAGCTCCTACGAGCAGTACCTC. The encoded protein is CASRPKTGGSSYEQYL.

This clonotype showed up just a few times. The chain employs TRBV3-1 and TRBJ2-7, with D unclear. V lost 1 base and J 4 bases, leaving 8 bases between the germline ends. The CDR3 runs to 13 residues. Per germline, CDR1 LGHDT and CDR2 YNNKEL (reference sequence). The CDR3 nucleotides read TGTGCCAGCAGCCAAGGAGCTAAGTACGAGCAGTACTTC. Protein: CASSQGAKYEQYF.

As concerns this clonotype: A read error may produce the germline difference seen at one junction end. V and J are TRBV12-3 or TRBV12-4 and TRBJ2-1; TRBD2 agrees at 7 bases. The CDR3 is made up of 14 amino acids. The CDR3 spells CASSLAAGLNEQFF. DNA of the CDR3: TGTGCCAGCAGTCTAGCGGCAGGGCTCAATGAGCAGTTCTTC.

This clonotype was seen more than once but under ten times. The V gene is TRBV5-1, the J gene TRBJ2-3; D is perhaps TRBD1 or TRBD2 (6 bases each). V was pared by 3 bases and J by 5 bases, with 19 bases between. There are 16 residues in the CDR3. Germline CDR1 and CDR2: SGHRS and YFSETQ. This CDR3 is CASSWYRVEGRDTQYF. The CDR3 coding sequence is TGCGCCAGCAGCTGGTACAGGGTGGAGGGGAGAGATACGCAGTATTTT. Full variable domain (missing parts from reference TRBV5-1 and TRBJ2-3): KAGVTQTPRYLIKTRGQQVTLSCSPISGHRSVSWYQQTPGQGLQFLFEYFSETQRNKGNFPGRFSGRQFSNSRSEMNVSTLELGDSALYLCASSWYRVEGRDTQYFGPGTRLTVL.